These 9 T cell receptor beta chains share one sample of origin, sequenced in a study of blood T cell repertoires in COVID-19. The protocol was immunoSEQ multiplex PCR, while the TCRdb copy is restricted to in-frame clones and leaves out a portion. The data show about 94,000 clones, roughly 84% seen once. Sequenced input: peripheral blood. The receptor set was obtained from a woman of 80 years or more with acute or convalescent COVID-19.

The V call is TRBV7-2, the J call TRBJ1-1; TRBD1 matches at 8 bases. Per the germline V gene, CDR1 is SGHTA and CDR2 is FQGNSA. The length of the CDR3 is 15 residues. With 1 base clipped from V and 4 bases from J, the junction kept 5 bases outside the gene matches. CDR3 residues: CASSLVATGGTEAFF. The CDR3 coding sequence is TGTGCCAGCAGCTTAGTCGCAACAGGGGGCACTGAAGCTTTCTTT.

CDR3 protein: CASSPSGSQPQHF. The CDR3 DNA follows: TGTGCCAGCTCACCGTCAGGTAGTCAGCCCCAGCATTTT. This chain joins TRBV18 and TRBJ1-5; D is unclear. V lost 3 bases to trimming and J lost 6 bases, with 9 bases between them. CDR1 and CDR2 from the germline V gene are KGHSH and LQKENI. The CDR3 has 13 amino acids.

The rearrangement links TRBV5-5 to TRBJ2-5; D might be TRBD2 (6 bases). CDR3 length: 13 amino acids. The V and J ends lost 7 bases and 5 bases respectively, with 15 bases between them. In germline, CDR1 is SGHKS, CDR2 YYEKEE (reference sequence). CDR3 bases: TGTGCCAGCTCTAGGGCGGGACGGGAGACCCAGTACTTC. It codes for CASSRAGRETQYF.

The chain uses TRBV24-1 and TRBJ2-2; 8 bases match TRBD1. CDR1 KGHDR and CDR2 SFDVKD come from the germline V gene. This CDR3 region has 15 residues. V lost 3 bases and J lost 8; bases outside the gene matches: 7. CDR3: CATSDHQGALGELFF. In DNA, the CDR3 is TGTGCCACCAGTGATCATCAGGGGGCGTTAGGGGAGCTGTTTTTT.

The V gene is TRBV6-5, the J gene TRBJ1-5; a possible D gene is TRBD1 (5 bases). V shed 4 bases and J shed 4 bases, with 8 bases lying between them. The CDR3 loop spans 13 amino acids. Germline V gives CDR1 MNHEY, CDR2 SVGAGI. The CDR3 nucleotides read TGTGCCAGCAGTTGGGGACTTAATCAGCCCCAGCATTTT. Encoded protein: CASSWGLNQPQHF.

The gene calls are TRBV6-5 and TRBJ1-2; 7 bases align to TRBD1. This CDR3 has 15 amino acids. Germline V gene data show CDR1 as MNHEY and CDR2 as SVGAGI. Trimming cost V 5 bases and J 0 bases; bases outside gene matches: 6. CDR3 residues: CASSRGTEPNYGYTF. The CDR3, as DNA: TGTGCCAGCAGTAGAGGGACAGAACCTAACTATGGCTACACCTTC.

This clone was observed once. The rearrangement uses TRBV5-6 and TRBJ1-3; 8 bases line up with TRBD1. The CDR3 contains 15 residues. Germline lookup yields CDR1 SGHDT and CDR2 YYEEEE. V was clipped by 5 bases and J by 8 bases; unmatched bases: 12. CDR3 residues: CASRNGDRPRDTIYF. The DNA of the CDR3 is TGTGCCAGCAGGAACGGGGACAGGCCGCGGGACACCATATATTTT.

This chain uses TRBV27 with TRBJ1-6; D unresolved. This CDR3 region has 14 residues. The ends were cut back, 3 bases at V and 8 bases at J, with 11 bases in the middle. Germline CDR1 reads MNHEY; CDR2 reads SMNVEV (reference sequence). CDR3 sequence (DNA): TGTGCCAGCAGTTTGAGGGAAGAGTATTCACCCCTCCACTTT. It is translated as CASSLREEYSPLHF.

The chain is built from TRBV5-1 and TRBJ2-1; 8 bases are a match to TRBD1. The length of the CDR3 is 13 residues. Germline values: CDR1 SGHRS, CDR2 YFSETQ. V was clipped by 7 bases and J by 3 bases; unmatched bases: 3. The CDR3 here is CASGQGSYNEQFF. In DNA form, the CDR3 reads TGCGCCAGCGGACAGGGAAGCTACAATGAGCAGTTCTTC. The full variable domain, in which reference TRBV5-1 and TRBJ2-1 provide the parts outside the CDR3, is KAGVTQTPRYLIKTRGQQVTLSCSPISGHRSVSWYQQTPGQGLQFLFEYFSETQRNKGNFPGRFSGRQFSNSRSEMNVSTLELGDSALYLCASGQGSYNEQFFGPGTRLTVL.